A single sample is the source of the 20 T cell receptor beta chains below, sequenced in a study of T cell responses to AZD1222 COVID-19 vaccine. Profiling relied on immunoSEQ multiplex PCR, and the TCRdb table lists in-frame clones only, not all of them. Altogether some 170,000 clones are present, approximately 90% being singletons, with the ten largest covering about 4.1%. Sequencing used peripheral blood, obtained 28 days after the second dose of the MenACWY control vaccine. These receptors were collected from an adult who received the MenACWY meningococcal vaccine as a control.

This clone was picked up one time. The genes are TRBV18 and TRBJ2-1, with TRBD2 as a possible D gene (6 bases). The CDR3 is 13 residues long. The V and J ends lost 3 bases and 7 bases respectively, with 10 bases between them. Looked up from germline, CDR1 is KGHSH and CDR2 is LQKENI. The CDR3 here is CASSPRERNEQFF. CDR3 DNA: TGTGCCAGCTCACCCCGGGAGAGGAATGAGCAGTTCTTC.

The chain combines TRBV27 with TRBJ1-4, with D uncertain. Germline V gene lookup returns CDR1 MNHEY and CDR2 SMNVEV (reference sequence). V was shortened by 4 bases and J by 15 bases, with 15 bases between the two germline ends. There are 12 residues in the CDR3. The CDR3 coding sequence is TGTGCCAGCAGTTCCCCCCCCGGGGAGGTGTTTTTT. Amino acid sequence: CASSSPPGEVFF.

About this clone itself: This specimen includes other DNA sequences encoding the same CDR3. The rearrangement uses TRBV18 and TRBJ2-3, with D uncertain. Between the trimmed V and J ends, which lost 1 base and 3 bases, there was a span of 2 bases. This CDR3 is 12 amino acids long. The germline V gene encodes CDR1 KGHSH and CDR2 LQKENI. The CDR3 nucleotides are TGTGCCAGCTCACCACGGACAGATACGCAGTATTTT. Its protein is CASSPRTDTQYF. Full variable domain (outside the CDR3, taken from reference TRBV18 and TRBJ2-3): NAGVMQNPRHLVRRRGQEARLRCSPMKGHSHVYWYRQLPEEGLKFMVYLQKENIIDESGMPKERFSAEFPKEGPSILRIQQVVRGDSAAYFCASSPRTDTQYFGPGTRLTVL.

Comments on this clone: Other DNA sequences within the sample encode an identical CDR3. CDR3 sequence (DNA): TGCAGCGTTGGAGGCGGGAACACTGAAGCTTTCTTT. Amino acids: CSVGGGNTEAFF. The gene calls are TRBV29-1 and TRBJ1-1; D is ambiguous. CDR1 and CDR2 from the germline V gene are SQVTM and ANQGSEA. V was trimmed by 4 bases and J by 1 base, leaving 7 bases between them. The CDR3 consists of 12 residues.

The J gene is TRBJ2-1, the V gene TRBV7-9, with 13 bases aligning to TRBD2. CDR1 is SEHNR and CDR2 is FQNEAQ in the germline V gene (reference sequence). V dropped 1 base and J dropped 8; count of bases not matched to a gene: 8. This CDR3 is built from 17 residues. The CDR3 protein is CASSLDGGLAGRDEQFF. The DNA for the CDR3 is TGTGCCAGCAGCTTAGATGGGGGACTAGCGGGACGGGATGAGCAGTTCTTC.

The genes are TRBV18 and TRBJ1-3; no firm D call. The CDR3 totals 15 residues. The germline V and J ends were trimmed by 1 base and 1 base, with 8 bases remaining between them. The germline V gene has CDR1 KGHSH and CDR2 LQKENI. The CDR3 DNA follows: TGTGCCAGCTCACCACGTGTGGGGTCTGGAAACACCATATATTTT. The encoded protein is CASSPRVGSGNTIYF.

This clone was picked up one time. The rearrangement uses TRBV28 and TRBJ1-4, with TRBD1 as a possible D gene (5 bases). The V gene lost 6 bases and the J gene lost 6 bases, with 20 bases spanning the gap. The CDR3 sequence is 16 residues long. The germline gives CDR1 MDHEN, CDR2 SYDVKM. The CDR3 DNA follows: TGTGCCAGCAGCCCTGGAAGTACAGGATGGGATGAAAAACTGTTTTTT. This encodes CASSPGSTGWDEKLFF.

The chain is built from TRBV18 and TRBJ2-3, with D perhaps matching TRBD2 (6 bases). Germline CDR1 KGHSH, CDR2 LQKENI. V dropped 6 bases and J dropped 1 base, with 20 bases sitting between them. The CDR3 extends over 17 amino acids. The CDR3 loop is CASSRFQAGTGTDTQYF. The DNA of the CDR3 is TGTGCCAGCTCGAGATTCCAAGCGGGCACCGGCACAGATACGCAGTATTTT.

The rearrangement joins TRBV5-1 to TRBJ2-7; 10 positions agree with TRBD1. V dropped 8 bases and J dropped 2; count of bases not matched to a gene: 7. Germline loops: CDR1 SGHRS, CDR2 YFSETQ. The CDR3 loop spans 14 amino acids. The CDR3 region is CASRPGQGPYEQYF. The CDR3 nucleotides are TGCGCCAGTAGACCGGGACAGGGGCCCTACGAGCAGTACTTC.

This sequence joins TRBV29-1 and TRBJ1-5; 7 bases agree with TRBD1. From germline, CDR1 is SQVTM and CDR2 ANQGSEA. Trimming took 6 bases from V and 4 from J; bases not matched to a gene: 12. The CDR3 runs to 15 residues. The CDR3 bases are TGCAGCGTGGGGGGAACAGGGGCCGGGAATCAGCCCCAGCATTTT. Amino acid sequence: CSVGGTGAGNQPQHF.

The CDR3 loop is CAWSVAGDGYTF. Here the CDR3 DNA reads TGTGCCTGGAGTGTTGCAGGGGATGGCTACACCTTC. The chain uses TRBV30 and TRBJ1-2; a weak D match, TRBD1 (6 bases). Germline V gene lookup returns CDR1 GTSNPN and CDR2 SVGIG (reference sequence). This CDR3 is 12 amino acids long. V lost 0 bases and J lost 6, with 8 bases in between. Complete variable domain (other parts from reference TRBV30 and TRBJ1-2): SQTIHQWPATLVQPVGSPLSLECTVEGTSNPNLYWYRQAAGRGLQLLFYSVGIGQISSEVPQNLSASRPQDRQFILSSKKLLLSDSGFYLCAWSVAGDGYTFGSGTRLTVV.

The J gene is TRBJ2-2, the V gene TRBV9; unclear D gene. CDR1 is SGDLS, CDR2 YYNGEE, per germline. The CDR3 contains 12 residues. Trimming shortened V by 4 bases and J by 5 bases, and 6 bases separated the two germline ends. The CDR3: CASSPHTGELFF. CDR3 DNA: TGTGCCAGCAGCCCCCATACCGGGGAGCTGTTTTTT. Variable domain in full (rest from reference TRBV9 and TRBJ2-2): DSGVTQTPKHLITATGQRVTLRCSPRSGDLSVYWYQQSLDQGLQFLIQYYNGEERAKGNILERFSAQQFPDLHSELNLSSLELGDSALYFCASSPHTGELFFGEGSRLTVL.

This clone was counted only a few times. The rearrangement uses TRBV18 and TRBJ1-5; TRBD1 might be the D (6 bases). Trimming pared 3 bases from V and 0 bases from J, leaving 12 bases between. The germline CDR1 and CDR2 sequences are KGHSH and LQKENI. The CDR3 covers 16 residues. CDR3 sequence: CASSPGTPYSNQPQHF. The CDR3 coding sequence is TGTGCCAGCTCACCCGGGACACCGTATAGCAATCAGCCCCAGCATTTT.

The CDR3 region is CATLKQGDGNTIYF. The CDR3 nucleotides are TGTGCCACCCTTAAACAGGGGGATGGAAACACCATATATTTT. The chain joins TRBV15 to TRBJ1-3, with 8 bases identical to TRBD1. The length of the CDR3 is 14 residues. Trimming removed 8 bases from V and 3 bases from J; junction bases left unmatched: 6. The germline V gene encodes CDR1 LNHNV and CDR2 YYDKDF (reference sequence).

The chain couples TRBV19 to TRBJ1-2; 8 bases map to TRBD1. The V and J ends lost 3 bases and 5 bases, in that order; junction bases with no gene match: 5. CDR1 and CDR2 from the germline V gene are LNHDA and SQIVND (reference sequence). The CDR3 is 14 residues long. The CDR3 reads CASSMTGVNYGYTF. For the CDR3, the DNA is TGTGCCAGTAGTATGACAGGGGTTAATTATGGCTACACCTTC.

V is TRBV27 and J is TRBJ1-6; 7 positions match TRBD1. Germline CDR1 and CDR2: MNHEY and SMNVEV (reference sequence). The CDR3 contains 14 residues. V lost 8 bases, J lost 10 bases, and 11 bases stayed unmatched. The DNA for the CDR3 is TGTGCCAGCGGGCCGACAGGGTTTGAATCACCCCTCCACTTT. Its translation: CASGPTGFESPLHF.

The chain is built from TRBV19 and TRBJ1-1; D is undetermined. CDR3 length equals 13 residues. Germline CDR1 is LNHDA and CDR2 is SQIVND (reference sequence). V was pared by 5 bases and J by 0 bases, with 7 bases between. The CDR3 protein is CASSPQLNTEAFF. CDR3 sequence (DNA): TGTGCCAGTAGTCCACAGTTGAACACTGAAGCTTTCTTT.

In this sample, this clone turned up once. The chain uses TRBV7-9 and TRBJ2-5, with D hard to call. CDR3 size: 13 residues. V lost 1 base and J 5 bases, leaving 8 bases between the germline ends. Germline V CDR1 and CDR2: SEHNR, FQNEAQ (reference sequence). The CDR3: CASSLEETETQYF. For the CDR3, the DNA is TGTGCCAGCAGCTTAGAAGAGACTGAGACCCAGTACTTC.

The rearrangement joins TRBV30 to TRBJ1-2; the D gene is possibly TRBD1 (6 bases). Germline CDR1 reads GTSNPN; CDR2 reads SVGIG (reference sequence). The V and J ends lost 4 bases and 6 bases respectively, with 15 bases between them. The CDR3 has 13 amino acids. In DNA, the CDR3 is TGTGCCTGGATTTTAGGGGGGACCCATGGCTACACCTTC. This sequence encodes CAWILGGTHGYTF.

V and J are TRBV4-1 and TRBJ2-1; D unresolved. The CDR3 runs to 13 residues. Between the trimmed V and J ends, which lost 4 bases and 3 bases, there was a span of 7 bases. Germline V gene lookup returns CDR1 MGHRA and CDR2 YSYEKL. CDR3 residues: CASSRWNYNEQFF. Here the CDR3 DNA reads TGCGCCAGCAGCCGATGGAACTACAATGAGCAGTTCTTC.